The T cell receptor (beta chain) described here comes from a study of cytotoxic CD8 clonotypes in ibrutinib-treated CLL. Whole-study findings and limits: Starting clonality was above that of age-matched healthy donors and tracked circulating CD8+ T-cell counts.

Remarks on this clone: No antigen is known for it.

The protocol was immunoSEQ multiplex PCR, while the TCRdb copy is restricted to in-frame clones and leaves out a portion. The top ten hold 5.7% of the sample, which has some 19,000 clones, 81% seen once. The sample in question was PBMCs, obtained before ibrutinib treatment. The receptor's source is a human donor with chronic lymphocytic leukemia.

CDR3 bases: TGTGCCAGCCTGGGGACAGGGAACCAGCCCCAGCATTTT. It specifies CASLGTGNQPQHF. The V gene is TRBV28, the J gene TRBJ1-5; 9 bases agree with TRBD1. After removal of 8 bases from V and 7 bases from J, the junction contained 6 bases not matched to a gene. Germline assignment: CDR1 MDHEN and CDR2 SYDVKM. The CDR3 is 13 residues long.